This TCR beta chain was found in a study of blood T cells in healthy people across ages. A second PCR, run for roughly 7 to 12 cycles, used a sample-barcoded 5' primer plus a J-beta primer mix. TCRdb used MiXCR to reprocess the 5' RACE reads, holding one entry per CDR3 protein. The sample includes over a million distinct CDR3 sequences, 55% to 75% of them seen just once. V was shortened by 6 bases and J by 6 bases, with 16 bases between the two germline ends. The CDR3 length is 14 residues. The receptor comes from a young man in good health. Material for sequencing was blood. The chain employs TRBV12-3 or TRBV12-4 and TRBJ2-3, with D maybe TRBD2 (5 bases). The CDR3 reads CASSQTGGSDTQYF. Written as DNA, the CDR3 is TGTGCCAGCAGCCAGACCGGAGGTTCGGATACGCAGTATTTT.